A selection of T cell receptor beta chains follows, all from one sample in a study of blood T cells in healthy people across ages. TCRdb re-called the 5' RACE reads through MiXCR, storing one row per CDR3 protein. Seen here are about 1,800,000 distinct CDR3 sequences, approximately 28% observed once, and the top ten hold over 7%. The sequenced sample consisted of blood. The receptors stem from a woman aged 25 to 39 in good health. CDR3s include the opening cysteine and the closing phenylalanine or tryptophan. A D gene is named only where the DNA matches it firmly. Not every row has a clone size; where given, it reads once, few, many or a size class.

d_call	v_call	j_call	clone_size	cdr3_aa	cdr3_nt
NA	TRBV27	TRBJ2-7	NA	CGSSSGTESYEQYF	TGTGGCAGCAGTAGCGGGACAGAGTCCTACGAGCAGTACTTC
NA	TRBV20-1	TRBJ2-2	NA	CSAPRTGELFF	TGCAGTGCCCCTCGTACCGGGGAGCTGTTTTTT
NA	TRBV11-2	TRBJ2-1	few	CASSFRRQEQFF	TGTGCCAGCAGCTTTCGGAGACAGGAGCAGTTCTTC
NA	TRBV4-1	TRBJ1-1	NA	CAGSPTGDRRPFF	TGCGCCGGCAGCCCCACGGGGGATCGTAGGCCTTTCTTT
NA	TRBV7-3	TRBJ1-1	NA	CASSFPGDTEAFF	TGTGCCAGCAGCTTCCCAGGGGACACTGAAGCTTTCTTT
TRBD1	TRBV4-1	TRBJ1-6	NA	CASSQARLQGLHGNLALHF	TGCGCCAGCAGCCAAGCGAGGCTACAGGGGCTCCATGGGAATTTAGCCCTCCACTTT
NA	TRBV18	TRBJ2-3	few	CASSYEGRDTQYF	TGTGCCAGCTCATACGAGGGACGGGATACGCAGTATTTT
NA	TRBV7-2	TRBJ2-3	once	CASSLEASGSTDMQYF	TGTGCCAGCAGCTTAGAGGCTTCGGGGAGTACAGATATGCAGTATTTT
NA	TRBV6-5	TRBJ2-7	few	CASSRNGPSSYEQYF	TGTGCCAGCAGCCGAAATGGGCCGAGCTCCTACGAGCAGTACTTC
NA	TRBV5-6	TRBJ2-1	many	CASSLGTDINEQFF	TGTGCCAGCAGCTTAGGGACGGATATCAATGAGCAGTTCTTC
TRBD2	TRBV20-1	TRBJ2-3	NA	CSAVWTSGLRLDTQYF	TGCAGTGCCGTCTGGACTAGCGGGCTTAGGTTGGATACGCAGTATTTT
NA	TRBV29-1	TRBJ1-2	many	CSVVVGDGYTF	TGCAGCGTTGTTGTGGGAGACGGCTACACCTTC
NA	TRBV18	TRBJ2-7	NA	CASSLQPGRPYEQYF	TGTGCCAGCTCACTTCAACCGGGACGTCCCTACGAGCAGTACTTC
NA	TRBV7-2	TRBJ2-1	NA	CTSSPLSGAYNEQFF	TGTACCAGCAGCCCCCTTAGCGGTGCATACAATGAGCAGTTCTTC
NA	TRBV19	TRBJ2-7	many	CASSNRDAEQYF	TGTGCCAGTAGTAACAGGGACGCCGAGCAGTACTTC
NA	TRBV5-1	TRBJ1-1	few	CASNLSQAEAFF	TGCGCCAGCAACTTGTCCCAGGCTGAAGCTTTCTTT
NA	TRBV7-9	TRBJ1-6	few	CASSLVPPSGNSPLHF	TGTGCCAGCAGCTTAGTCCCGCCCAGCGGAAATTCACCCCTCCACTTT
TRBD2	TRBV11-2	TRBJ2-5	few	CASSGVATSGYQETQYF	TGTGCCAGCAGCGGGGTGGCGACTAGCGGCTACCAAGAGACCCAGTACTTC
TRBD1	TRBV12-3/TRBV12-4	TRBJ1-5	NA	CASSYAGTGRHQPQHF	TGTGCCAGCAGTTACGCCGGGACAGGGAGGCATCAGCCCCAGCATTTT
TRBD2	TRBV7-9	TRBJ2-7	NA	CASSSSPLAGGSEQYF	TGTGCCAGCAGCTCATCCCCACTAGCGGGAGGATCCGAGCAGTACTTC
NA	TRBV7-9	TRBJ2-4	NA	CASSMSNEQYF	TGTGCCAGCAGCATGAGTAATGAGCAGTACTTC
NA	TRBV3-1	TRBJ2-1	NA	CASSQDTVEVGGVSSYNEQFF	TGTGCCAGCAGCCAAGATACGGTGGAGGTCGGCGGGGTGAGCTCCTACAATGAGCAGTTCTTC
NA	TRBV5-1	TRBJ1-2	few	CASSPGGLSESYGYTF	TGCGCCAGCAGCCCAGGAGGACTCTCGGAAAGCTATGGCTACACCTTC
TRBD1	TRBV5-1	TRBJ2-3	NA	CASSLGLSWDSSTDTQYF	TGCGCCAGCAGCTTGGGGTTATCGTGGGACAGCAGCACAGATACGCAGTATTTT
TRBD2	TRBV5-6	TRBJ2-7	NA	CASSQRDYTYEQYF	TGTGCCAGCAGCCAACGGGACTACACCTACGAGCAGTACTTC
NA	TRBV25-1	TRBJ2-5	few	CASSDRLSPATETQYF	TGTGCCAGCAGTGACCGCTTGAGCCCCGCGACGGAGACCCAGTACTTC
NA	TRBV11-2	TRBJ2-1	NA	CASSPGVASTEYEQFF	TGTGCCAGCAGCCCCGGGGTAGCGAGCACCGAGTATGAGCAGTTCTTC
TRBD1	TRBV18	TRBJ1-5	NA	CASSRQRAGGDQPQHF	TGTGCCAGCTCCCGCCAAAGAGCAGGGGGCGATCAGCCCCAGCATTTT
TRBD2	TRBV2	TRBJ2-5	NA	CASSEGAAGGQETQYF	TGTGCCAGCAGTGAAGGGGCAGCGGGGGGCCAGGAGACCCAGTACTTC
NA	TRBV2	TRBJ2-5	many	CASSKDVTRLETQYF	TGTGCCAGCAGTAAGGATGTCACTAGGTTGGAGACCCAGTACTTC
TRBD2	TRBV28	TRBJ2-4	many	CASSLSGGDRVNF	TGTGCCAGCAGTTTGTCGGGAGGCGACAGAGTGAACTTC
NA	TRBV13	TRBJ2-5	many	CASSLVRGSEYQETQYF	TGTGCCAGCAGCTTAGTCAGGGGCAGTGAATATCAAGAGACCCAGTACTTC
NA	TRBV20-1	TRBJ2-5	few	CSAPDRIQETQYF	TGCAGTGCTCCCGACAGGATCCAAGAGACCCAGTACTTC
NA	TRBV2	TRBJ1-6	NA	CASSESRWNSPLHF	TGTGCCAGCAGTGAGTCCAGATGGAATTCACCCCTCCACTTT
TRBD1	TRBV6-2/TRBV6-3	TRBJ2-6	few	CASSYRWTGSSGANVLTF	TGTGCCAGCAGTTACCGGTGGACAGGAAGCTCTGGGGCCAACGTCCTGACTTTC
TRBD1	TRBV7-6	TRBJ2-1	few	CASSRTGGRSNEQFF	TGTGCCAGCAGCCGTACAGGGGGAAGGAGCAATGAGCAGTTCTTC
NA	TRBV7-7	TRBJ2-4	NA	CASSLRKPQGVKNIQYF	TGTGCCAGCAGCTTGAGAAAACCCCAGGGAGTCAAAAACATTCAGTACTTC
NA	TRBV6-6	TRBJ2-3	few	CASSYRANTQYF	TGTGCCAGCAGTTACAGAGCTAACACGCAGTATTTT
NA	TRBV20-1	TRBJ2-1	many	CSARSGQYNEQFF	TGCAGTGCTAGGAGCGGGCAGTACAATGAGCAGTTCTTC
TRBD2	TRBV29-1	TRBJ2-1	NA	CRVSGSGKNEQFF	TGCAGAGTTTCCGGGAGCGGGAAGAATGAGCAGTTCTTC
TRBD1	TRBV30	TRBJ2-7	many	CAWSVGQGYEQYF	TGTGCCTGGAGTGTCGGACAGGGGTACGAGCAGTACTTC
TRBD1	TRBV29-1	TRBJ2-3	few	CSVGRPGQGSGTQYF	TGCAGCGTTGGTAGGCCGGGACAGGGGAGTGGTACGCAGTATTTT
NA	TRBV4-3	TRBJ1-6	NA	CASSVGVYNSPLHF	TGCGCCAGCTCGGTGGGGGTTTATAATTCACCCCTCCACTTT
NA	TRBV10-3	TRBJ1-4	few	CATKDTTNEKLFF	TGTGCCACCAAGGATACAACTAATGAAAAACTGTTTTTT
TRBD2	TRBV28	TRBJ2-5	few	CATQKFGLAGETQYF	TGTGCCACACAGAAATTCGGACTAGCAGGGGAGACCCAGTACTTC
NA	TRBV4-3	TRBJ1-1	NA	CASSQDVGENTEAFF	TGCGCCAGCAGCCAAGATGTAGGGGAGAACACTGAAGCTTTCTTT